A single sample is the source of the 7 T cell receptor beta chains below, sequenced in a study of OX40 agonist ivuxolimab in advanced cancers. Generated by immunoSEQ multiplex PCR, the TCRdb table keeps only in-frame clones and is missing some. The sample records 77,000 or so clones, around 90% being singletons. Sequences were derived from CD4+ or CD8+ T cells sorted from blood, sampled in a trial of the OX40 agonist ivuxolimab. These receptors were taken from an adult with an advanced solid tumor such as melanoma, head and neck, liver or kidney cancer.

The chain employs TRBV6-5 and TRBJ2-7, with D tentatively TRBD1 or TRBD2 (6 bases each). Germline V gives CDR1 MNHEY, CDR2 SVGAGI. This CDR3 is 14 amino acids long. The V gene lost 10 bases and the J gene lost 6 bases, with 22 bases spanning the gap. DNA for the CDR3: TGTGCCACCAATAGGAGGGCAGGGGTGGCCGAGCAGTACTTC. Protein sequence: CATNRRAGVAEQYF.

This clone was counted only a few times. This rearrangement joins TRBV9 to TRBJ1-1; TRBD1 aligns across 8 bases. There are 15 residues in the CDR3. Germline CDR1 reads SGDLS; CDR2 reads YYNGEE. The V gene end was trimmed by 3 bases and the J gene end by 6 bases; junction bases not matched to a gene: 10. DNA for the CDR3: TGTGCCAGCAGCGGTGACAGGGGAGAACACTCTGAAGCTTTCTTT. It translates to CASSGDRGEHSEAFF.

This sequence joins TRBV4-1 and TRBJ1-1, with TRBD1 as a possible D gene (5 bases). V was cut by 3 bases and J by 5 bases, with 16 bases left in between. This CDR3 contains 15 residues. Germline CDR1 MGHRA, CDR2 YSYEKL. In DNA form, the CDR3 reads TGCGCCAGCAGCCAGCAGGGAGGACTACGGACTGAAGCTTTCTTT. Translating gives CASSQQGGLRTEAFF.

The V and J genes are TRBV2 and TRBJ2-7; TRBD2 aligns across 7 bases. The CDR3 is 12 residues long. V lost 3 bases, J lost 4 bases, and 0 bases stayed unmatched. Germline loops: CDR1 SNHLY, CDR2 FYNNEI. This CDR3 reads CASSERGYEQYF. CDR3 DNA: TGTGCCAGCAGTGAGCGGGGGTACGAGCAGTACTTC. The entire variable domain, with the rest obtained from reference TRBV2 and TRBJ2-7, is as follows: EPEVTQTPSHQVTQMGQEVILRCVPISNHLYFYWYRQILGQKVEFLVSFYNNEISEKSEIFDDQFSVERPDGSNFTLKIRSTKLEDSAMYFCASSERGYEQYFGPGTRLTVT.

V gene TRBV29-1 combines with J gene TRBJ2-7; 7 positions agree with TRBD1. V gave up 7 bases and J gave up 2 bases; unmatched junction bases: 5. The CDR3 runs 12 residues. Per the germline V gene, CDR1 is SQVTM and CDR2 is ANQGSEA. DNA for the CDR3: TGCAGCGGTAGGGACAGCACCTACGAGCAGTACTTC. Encoded protein: CSGRDSTYEQYF.

The chain has TRBV7-6 and TRBJ1-6; no clear D gene. Trimming removed 4 bases from V and 5 bases from J, with 15 bases in between. From germline, CDR1 is SGHVS and CDR2 FNYEAQ. CDR3 size: 16 residues. The CDR3 is CASSSLAGENNSPLHF. In DNA, the CDR3 is TGTGCCAGCAGCTCACTAGCAGGAGAGAATAATTCACCCCTCCACTTT.

As for this clone: The sample contains more than one DNA sequence encoding this CDR3. This chain links TRBV6-1 with TRBJ2-7; TRBD2 aligns across 7 bases. The CDR3 has 11 residues. Losses at the gene ends were 5 bases for V and 10 bases for J; bases not matched to a gene: 5. Per germline, CDR1 MNHNS and CDR2 SASEGT. In DNA, the CDR3 is TGTGCCAGCAGTCTCGGACTAGAACAGTACTTC. This codes for CASSLGLEQYF.